These 13 T cell receptor beta chains came from one sample sequenced in a study of blood T cell repertoires in COVID-19. TCRdb keeps only in-frame clones here, not all; method: immunoSEQ multiplex PCR. The table has 200,000 to 250,000 clones, about four fifths seen once. What was sequenced was peripheral blood. These receptors were obtained from a woman aged 80 or over with acute or convalescent COVID-19.

CDR3 sequence (DNA): TGTGCCAGCAGCCAAGGGTGGGGGGGCACGGCTGAAGCTTTCTTT. Translated, it gives CASSQGWGGTAEAFF. V usage is TRBV3-1 (or the pseudogene TRBV3-2) and J usage is TRBJ1-1; maybe TRBD1 (6 bases). V was trimmed by 1 base and J by 6 bases, leaving 15 bases between them. CDR1 LGHDT and CDR2 YNNKEL come from the germline V gene (reference sequence). This CDR3 has 15 amino acids.

The gene calls are TRBV29-1 and TRBJ1-4; maybe TRBD1 (5 bases). Germline CDR1 and CDR2: SQVTM and ANQGSEA. The CDR3 length is 14 residues. V was pared by 6 bases and J by 4 bases, with 15 bases between. The CDR3 protein is CSVRPGGRNEKLFF. The CDR3 DNA sequence: TGCAGCGTCCGCCCCGGGGGTCGTAATGAAAAACTGTTTTTT. The whole variable domain, filled in from reference TRBV29-1 and TRBJ1-4, reads SAVISQKPSRDICQRGTSLTIQCQVDSQVTMMFWYRQQPGQSLTLIATANQGSEATYESGFVIDKFPISRPNLTFSTLTVSNMSPEDSSIYLCSVRPGGRNEKLFFGSGTQLSVL.

The gene calls are TRBV11-3 and TRBJ1-1; 9 nucleotides line up with TRBD1. Germline V gene data show CDR1 as SGHNT and CDR2 as YENEEA. Unmatched junction bases numbered 7, after V lost 5 bases and J lost 3 bases. The CDR3 is made up of 15 amino acids. The CDR3 DNA follows: TGTGCCAGCAGCCCCCGGGACAGGGTAGACACTGAAGCTTTCTTT. Its translation is CASSPRDRVDTEAFF.

The V call is TRBV2, the J call TRBJ1-2; D is unclear. This CDR3 spans 12 amino acids. Germline V CDR1 and CDR2: SNHLY, FYNNEI. Between the trimmed V and J ends, which lost 4 bases and 7 bases, there was a span of 10 bases. Here the CDR3 DNA reads TGTGCCAGCAGTGTTGGTGAGGGTGGCTACACCTTC. Protein: CASSVGEGGYTF.

The chain uses TRBV30 and TRBJ1-6, with D maybe TRBD1 (6 bases). From germline, CDR1 is GTSNPN and CDR2 SVGIG (reference sequence). CDR3 length equals 14 residues. V was clipped by 3 bases and J by 5 bases, with 11 bases between them. The CDR3 sequence: CAWRTGLNNSPLHF. As DNA, the CDR3 is TGTGCCTGGAGAACAGGGCTTAATAATTCACCCCTCCACTTT. Using reference TRBV30 and TRBJ1-6 for the parts outside the CDR3, the full variable domain is SQTIHQWPATLVQPVGSPLSLECTVEGTSNPNLYWYRQAAGRGLQLLFYSVGIGQISSEVPQNLSASRPQDRQFILSSKKLLLSDSGFYLCAWRTGLNNSPLHFGNGTRLTVT.

This clone was picked up one time. V usage is TRBV5-8 and J usage is TRBJ1-5; TRBD1 agrees at 10 bases. Germline CDR1 is SGHTS and CDR2 is YDEGEE. V lost 4 bases, J lost 7 bases, and 8 bases stayed unmatched. This CDR3 has 15 amino acids. CDR3 protein: CASSSGTGVGQPQHF. CDR3 nucleotide sequence: TGTGCCAGCAGCAGCGGGACAGGGGTAGGGCAGCCCCAGCATTTT.

The DNA for the CDR3 is TGTGCCAGCAGCCCTTGGATGACTAGCGGGGGGGCAGATACGCAGTATTTT. It is translated as CASSPWMTSGGADTQYF. The gene calls are TRBV7-9 and TRBJ2-3; 14 bases map to TRBD2. CDR1 SEHNR and CDR2 FQNEAQ come from the germline V gene (reference sequence). The CDR3 extends over 17 amino acids. The junction had 8 bases not matched to a gene; V was cut back by 5 bases and J by 4 bases.

The gene calls are TRBV13 and TRBJ1-4; D may be TRBD1 (5 bases). This CDR3 has 16 residues. Germline CDR1 PRHDT, CDR2 FYEKMQ (reference sequence). Trimming took 0 bases from V and 4 from J, leaving 12 bases between them. CDR3 sequence reads: CASSLGAGLDNEKLFF. CDR3 bases: TGTGCCAGCAGCTTAGGCGCAGGGCTCGATAATGAAAAACTGTTTTTT.

The chain recombines TRBV3-1 (or the pseudogene TRBV3-2) with TRBJ1-1; the D gene is possibly TRBD1 (6 bases). The CDR3 has 15 residues. Trimming cost V 2 bases and J 1 base, with 11 bases left between them. CDR1 and CDR2 from the germline V gene are LGHDT and YNNKEL (reference sequence). The CDR3: CASSQQGRSNTEAFF. The CDR3 DNA follows: TGTGCCAGCAGCCAACAGGGGCGTTCGAACACTGAAGCTTTCTTT.

This clone showed up just once. The rearrangement joins TRBV11-2 to TRBJ1-1, with D tentatively TRBD1 (5 bases). The CDR3 is made up of 15 amino acids. V was trimmed by 1 base and J by 0 bases, leaving 9 bases between them. Germline CDR1 is SGHAT and CDR2 is FQNNGV. CDR3 sequence (DNA): TGTGCCAGCAGCTTAGCGCAGACAGTGAACACTGAAGCTTTCTTT. This translates into CASSLAQTVNTEAFF.

The chain couples TRBV6-6 to TRBJ1-1; 9 nucleotides match TRBD1. Germline loops: CDR1 MNHNY, CDR2 SVGAGI (reference sequence). With 5 bases clipped from V and 0 bases from J, the junction kept 16 bases outside the gene matches. The CDR3 has 19 amino acids. CDR3 sequence reads: CASSPIPGQGIPLNTEAFF. In DNA, the CDR3 is TGTGCCAGCAGTCCGATCCCGGGACAGGGAATACCCTTGAACACTGAAGCTTTCTTT.

V gene TRBV6-5 combines with J gene TRBJ1-1; TRBD1 might be the D (6 bases). Germline values: CDR1 MNHEY, CDR2 SVGAGI. Between the trimmed V and J ends, which lost 8 bases and 3 bases, there was a span of 16 bases. This CDR3 region has 14 residues. The CDR3 reads CASLNRAVDTEAFF. CDR3 DNA sequence: TGTGCCAGCCTCAACAGGGCCGTAGACACTGAAGCTTTCTTT.

This clone has just a few counts. The chain links TRBV19 to TRBJ1-1; 7 bases match TRBD1. From germline, CDR1 is LNHDA and CDR2 SQIVND (reference sequence). This CDR3 has 16 residues. J was trimmed by 1 base and V by 6 bases; bases with no gene match: 11. The CDR3 coding sequence is TGTGCCAGTAGGGGGGAACGGGACAGAACGAACACTGAAGCTTTCTTT. The encoded protein is CASRGERDRTNTEAFF.